This T cell receptor (beta chain) was recorded in a study of T cell responses to AZD1222 COVID-19 vaccine. This clone was observed a handful of times. The germline CDR1 and CDR2 sequences are LGHNA and YNFKEQ. The CDR3 extends over 15 amino acids. Between the trimmed V and J ends, which lost 0 bases and 5 bases, there was a span of 13 bases. Measured with immunoSEQ multiplex PCR; TCRdb has only the in-frame clones, and not every one. This table has approximately 190,000 clones, approximately 90% appearing once. The material sequenced was peripheral blood, taken on day 0 of AZD1222 vaccination. The V call is TRBV4-2, the J call TRBJ1-2; D unresolved. The clonotype comes from an adult in good health. Written as DNA, the CDR3 is TGTGCCAGCAGCCAAGAAAGTTTTGTGCTGTATGGCTACACCTTC. Translated: CASSQESFVLYGYTF.